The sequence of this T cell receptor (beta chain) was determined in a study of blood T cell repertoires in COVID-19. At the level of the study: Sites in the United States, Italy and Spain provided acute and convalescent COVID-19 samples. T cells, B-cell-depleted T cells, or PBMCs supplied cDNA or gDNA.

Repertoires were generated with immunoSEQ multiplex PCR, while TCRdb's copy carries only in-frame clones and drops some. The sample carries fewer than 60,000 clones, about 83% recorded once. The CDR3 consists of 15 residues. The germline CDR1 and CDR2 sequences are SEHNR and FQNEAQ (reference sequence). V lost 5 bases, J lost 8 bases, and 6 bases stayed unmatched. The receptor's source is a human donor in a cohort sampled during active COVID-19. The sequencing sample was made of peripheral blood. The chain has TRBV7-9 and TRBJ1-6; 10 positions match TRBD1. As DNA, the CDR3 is TGTGCCAGCAGCCAATTTGGACAGGGGGATTCACCCCTCCACTTT. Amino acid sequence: CASSQFGQGDSPLHF.